Included here is one T cell receptor (beta chain) sequence, with context. Its matching antigen is unknown. Treatment meaning: oral pan-JAK inhibitor, 5-10 mg twice daily. As part of sample collection, lesional scalp punch biopsies and peripheral blood were taken from alopecia areata patients. The data belong to a study of CD8+ T cells in alopecia areata. About the research overall: Affected scalp percentage set treated patients' severity scores.

The CDR3 contains 13 residues. Germline CDR1 SNHLY, CDR2 FYNNEI. Trimming stripped 4 bases from V and 1 base from J, with 8 bases between. General observations from the study: Persistence in scalp and blood during tofacitinib was observed for many expanded lesional clones. Elevated clonality characterized lesional scalp relative to normal scalp, particularly in alopecia totalis/universalis.

Extraction of RNA preceded its reverse transcription into cDNA, which served as the sequencing template. Profiled with immunoSEQ multiplex PCR; TCRdb holds only in-frame clones, not every one. Among around 97,000 clones listed, 86% were seen once. The clonotype originates from a human donor with alopecia areata. The chain carries TRBV2 and TRBJ2-7; no clear D. The material was CD8+ T cells sorted from blood, obtained around week 30, from a patient treated with tofacitinib. CDR3 coding DNA: TGTGCCAGCAGTGGGCCGGTTTCCTACGAGCAGTACTTC. This gives the protein CASSGPVSYEQYF.